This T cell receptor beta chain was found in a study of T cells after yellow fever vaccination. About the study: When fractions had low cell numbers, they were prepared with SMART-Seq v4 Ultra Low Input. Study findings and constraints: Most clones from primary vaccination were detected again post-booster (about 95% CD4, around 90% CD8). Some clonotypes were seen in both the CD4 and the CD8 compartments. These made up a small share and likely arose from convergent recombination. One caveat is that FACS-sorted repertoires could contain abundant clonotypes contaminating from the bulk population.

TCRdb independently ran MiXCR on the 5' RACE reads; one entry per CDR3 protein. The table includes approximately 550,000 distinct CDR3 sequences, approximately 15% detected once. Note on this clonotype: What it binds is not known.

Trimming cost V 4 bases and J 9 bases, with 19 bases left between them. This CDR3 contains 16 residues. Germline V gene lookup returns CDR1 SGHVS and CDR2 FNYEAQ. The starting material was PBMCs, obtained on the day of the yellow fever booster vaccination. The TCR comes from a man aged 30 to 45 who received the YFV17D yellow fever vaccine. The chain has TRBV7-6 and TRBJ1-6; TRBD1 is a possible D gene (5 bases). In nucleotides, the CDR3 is TGTGCCAGCAGCTCCGCCGGGGCCGGGAATGGTTCACCCCTCCACTTT. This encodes CASSSAGAGNGSPLHF. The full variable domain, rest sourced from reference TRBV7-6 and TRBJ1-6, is GAGVSQSPRYKVTKRGQDVALRCDPISGHVSLYWYRQALGQGPEFLTYFNYEAQQDKSGLPNDRFSAERPEGSISTLTIQRTEQRDSAMYRCASSSAGAGNGSPLHFGNGTRLTVT.